A single T cell receptor (beta chain) is shown here with its context. The sample is drawn from a study of blood T cell repertoires in COVID-19. Germline V gene data show CDR1 as KGHDR and CDR2 as SFDVKD. This CDR3 comprises 16 residues. Unmatched junction bases numbered 11, after V lost 4 bases and J lost 7 bases. Followed longitudinally, the Seattle patients had been enrolled during active infection. Authors' analysis steps: Estimated nucleated cell counts came from reference gene primer amplification. Clones were read by immunoSEQ multiplex PCR, and TCRdb kept only the in-frame ones, dropping some. The V and J calls and clone size are taken from that table; D and trimming were inferred from the DNA. The sample comprises about 370,000 clones, roughly 90% of which are singletons, and under 4% rests with the top ten.

The sequence was obtained from a woman in her 30s with COVID-19, enrolled during active disease. This chain uses TRBV24-1 with TRBJ2-1; 8 nucleotides align to TRBD1. The specimen sequenced was peripheral blood. CDR3 sequence (DNA): TGTGCCACCAGTGACGGATACAGGGGGGCCGGGAATGAGCAGTTCTTC. Translation gives CATSDGYRGAGNEQFF.